This TCR beta chain came from a study of T cell responses to AZD1222 COVID-19 vaccine (dated by TCRdb to the early 2020s). With regard to the full study: Because spike-specific TCR depth and breadth did not differ between the two schedules, AZD1222 recipients who got a second dose at roughly 4 weeks were pooled with those who got a second dose at roughly 12 weeks. Trial participants were enrolled by age into 18-55, 56-69 and 70-plus year subgroups, with approximately 150, 30 and 60 TCR-sequenced participants respectively. TCR sequencing was performed for 230 to 250 trial participants, of whom around 210 were given two doses of AZD1222 and around 26 were given two doses of MenACWY control vaccine. Study-level results and caveats: In the small 56-69-year group, the increase in depth fell short of significance, most likely because of low power. A significant rise in spike-specific TCR breadth and depth was observed after two AZD1222 doses relative to day 0 and relative to MenACWY recipients. Nearly half of unique spike-specific TCRs reportedly recognized epitopes outside regions mutated in the B.1.351 and B.1.1.7 variants. Because no day 14 peak-response samples were available, repertoires were characterized only after the peak T cell response. Participants were mostly white British, with more females than males. The authors suggested clonal diversity may have been underestimated. Conclusions about previously exposed vaccinees are limited, since just six AZD1222 recipients were seropositive for SARS-CoV-2 at baseline. The whole spike protein was spanned by vaccine-associated CD4 TCRs, and dominant responses were seen in regions 160-218 and 743-854.

The CDR3 regions of human TCRbeta chains were subjected to immunosequencing. The study's own analysis went as follows. TCRs in the repertoires were compared against a reference library of SARS-CoV-2-specific TCRs that had been generated with the MIRA antigen-specificity platform. Breadth meant the fraction of unique TCRs that were SARS-CoV-2-associated, whereas depth meant the fraction of total T cells that were SARS-CoV-2-associated. Each spike-specific TCR was assigned to its reactive spike region and to a CD4 or CD8 class using the MIRA data. Log10-transformed breadth and depth values were compared by one-way ANOVA with Sidak's multiple comparisons tests. This is the immuneACCESS table as TCRdb keeps it, with only in-frame sequences that have V and J called. A part of the clones is gone; compared with another copy, unresolved V genes explain less than half, and the rest is unexplained. V, J and clone size are taken as reported in that table, and D and trimming were inferred from the DNA itself. The sample table records 75,000 to 95,000 clones; 70% to 90% of these occur just once. The ten most abundant clones make up roughly an eighth of the sample.

Interpreted using the paper, the time point label stands for: baseline before first vaccination. Samples from vaccinated people were obtained from the UK trials COV001 and COV002, which included a single-blind randomized controlled phase 2/3 trial of AZD1222 (ChAdOx1 nCoV-19) in healthy adults. For TCRbeta chain sequencing, PBMC samples from trial participants were taken at day 0 and at day 28 after the second dose. A word on this clone: Its binding antigen is unknown. No qualities accompany the bases; no much larger clone lies one base away.

V trim: 7 bases; J trim: 2 bases; unmatched bases: 8. Looking up the germline V gene (reference sequence) yields CDR1 LNHDA and CDR2 SQIVND. Spanning cysteine to phenylalanine, the CDR3 consists of 15 amino acids. Solely the CDR3 DNA is kept, with 45 bases framed from the first base. The sequence came from an adult in good health. The V and J genes are TRBV19 and TRBJ2-3; TRBD2 matches 8 bases in the middle. This specimen consisted of peripheral blood, obtained on day 0 of AZD1222 vaccination. The CDR3 has the sequence CASNKAGADTDTQYF. The DNA sequence is given as TGTGCCAGTAACAAAGCGGGGGCCGACACAGATACGCAGTATTTT.